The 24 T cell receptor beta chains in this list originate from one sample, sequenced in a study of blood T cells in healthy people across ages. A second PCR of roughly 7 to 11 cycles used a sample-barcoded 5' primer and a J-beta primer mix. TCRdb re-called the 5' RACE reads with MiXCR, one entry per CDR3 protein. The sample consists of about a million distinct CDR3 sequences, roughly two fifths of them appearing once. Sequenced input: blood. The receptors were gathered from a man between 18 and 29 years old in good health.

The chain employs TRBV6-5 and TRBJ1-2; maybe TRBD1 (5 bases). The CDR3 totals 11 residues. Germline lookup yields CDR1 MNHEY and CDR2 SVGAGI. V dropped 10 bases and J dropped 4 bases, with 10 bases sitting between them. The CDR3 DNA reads TGTGCCACCAGACAGCTCTATGGCTACACCTTC. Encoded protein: CATRQLYGYTF.

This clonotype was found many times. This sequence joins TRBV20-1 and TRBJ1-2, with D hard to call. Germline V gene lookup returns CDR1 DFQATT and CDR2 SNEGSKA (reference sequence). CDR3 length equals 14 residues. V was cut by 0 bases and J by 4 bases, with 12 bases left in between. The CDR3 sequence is CSARDAGALYGYTF. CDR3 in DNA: TGCAGTGCTAGAGATGCCGGTGCACTCTATGGCTACACCTTC.

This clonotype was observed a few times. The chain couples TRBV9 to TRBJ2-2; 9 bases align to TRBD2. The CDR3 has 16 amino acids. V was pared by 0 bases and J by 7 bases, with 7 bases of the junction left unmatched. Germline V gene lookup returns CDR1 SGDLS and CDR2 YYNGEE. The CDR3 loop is CASSVGGSGGNGELFF. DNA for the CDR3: TGTGCCAGCAGCGTAGGGGGTAGCGGGGGAAACGGGGAGCTGTTTTTT.

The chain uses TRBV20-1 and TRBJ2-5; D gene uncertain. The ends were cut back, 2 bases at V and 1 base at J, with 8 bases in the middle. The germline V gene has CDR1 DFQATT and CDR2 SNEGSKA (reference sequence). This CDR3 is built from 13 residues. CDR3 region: CSARKRFQETQYF. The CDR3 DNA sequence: TGCAGTGCTAGAAAGCGTTTCCAAGAGACCCAGTACTTC.

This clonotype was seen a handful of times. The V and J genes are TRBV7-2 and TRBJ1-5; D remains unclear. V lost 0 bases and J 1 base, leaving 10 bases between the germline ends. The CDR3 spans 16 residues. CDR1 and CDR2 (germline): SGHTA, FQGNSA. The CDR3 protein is CASSLAGPPSNQPQHF. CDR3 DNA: TGTGCCAGCAGCTTAGCCGGGCCCCCCAGCAATCAGCCCCAGCATTTT.

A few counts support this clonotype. CDR3 DNA sequence: TGTGCCACCAGCAGAGATCAACAGGGTGGTGGCTACACCTTC. Its protein is CATSRDQQGGGYTF. The V gene is TRBV15, the J gene TRBJ1-2; TRBD1 might be the D (6 bases). Germline V gives CDR1 LNHNV, CDR2 YYDKDF (reference sequence). Deletions cut 0 bases from V and 7 bases from J, with 12 bases between. This CDR3 is built from 14 residues. The whole variable domain, filled in from reference TRBV15 and TRBJ1-2, reads DAMVIQNPRYQVTQFGKPVTLSCSQTLNHNVMYWYQQKSSQAPKLLFHYYDKDFNNEADTPDNFQSRRPNTSFCFLDIRSPGLGDTAMYLCATSRDQQGGGYTFGSGTRLTVV.

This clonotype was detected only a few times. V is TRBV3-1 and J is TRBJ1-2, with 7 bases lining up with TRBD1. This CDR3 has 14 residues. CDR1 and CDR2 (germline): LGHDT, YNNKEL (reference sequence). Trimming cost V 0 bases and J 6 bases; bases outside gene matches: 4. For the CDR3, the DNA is TGTGCCAGCAGCCAAGAGAGACAGGGCCATGGCTACACCTTC. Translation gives CASSQERQGHGYTF. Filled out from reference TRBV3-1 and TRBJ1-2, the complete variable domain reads DTAVSQTPKYLVTQMGNDKSIKCEQNLGHDTMYWYKQDSKKFLKIMFSYNNKELIINETVPNRFSPKSPDKAHLNLHINSLELGDSAVYFCASSQERQGHGYTFGSGTRLTVV.

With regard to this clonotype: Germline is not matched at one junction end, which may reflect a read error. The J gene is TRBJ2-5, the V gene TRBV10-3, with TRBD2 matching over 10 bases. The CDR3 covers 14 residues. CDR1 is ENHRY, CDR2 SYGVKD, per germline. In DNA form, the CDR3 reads TGTGCCGCACCCACTAGCGGGGAACAAGCGACCCAGTACTTC. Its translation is CAAPTSGEQATQYF.

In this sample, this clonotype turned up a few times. CDR3 DNA sequence: TGTGCCAGCAGCGTAGCCTCTAGCAATCAGCCCCAGCATTTT. It codes for CASSVASSNQPQHF. The chain carries TRBV9 and TRBJ1-5; D is unresolved. Between the trimmed V and J ends, which lost 0 bases and 0 bases, there was a span of 4 bases. Germline CDR1 and CDR2: SGDLS and YYNGEE. The CDR3 loop spans 14 amino acids.

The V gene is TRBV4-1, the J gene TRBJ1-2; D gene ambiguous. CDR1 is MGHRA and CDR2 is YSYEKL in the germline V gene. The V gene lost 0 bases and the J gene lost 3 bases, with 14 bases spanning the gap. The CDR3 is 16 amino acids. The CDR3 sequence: CASSQDRGRNDYGYTF. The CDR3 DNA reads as TGCGCCAGCAGCCAAGACCGCGGCAGGAACGACTATGGCTACACCTTC.

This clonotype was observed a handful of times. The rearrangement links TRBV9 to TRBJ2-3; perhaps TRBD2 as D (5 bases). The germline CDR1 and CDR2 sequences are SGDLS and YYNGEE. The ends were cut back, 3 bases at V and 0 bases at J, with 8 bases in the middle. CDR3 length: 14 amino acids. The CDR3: CASSGGWSTDTQYF. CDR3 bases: TGTGCCAGCAGCGGAGGGTGGAGCACAGATACGCAGTATTTT.

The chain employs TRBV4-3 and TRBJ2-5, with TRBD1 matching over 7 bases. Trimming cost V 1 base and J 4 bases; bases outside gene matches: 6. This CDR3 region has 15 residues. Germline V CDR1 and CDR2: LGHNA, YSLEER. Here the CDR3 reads CASSQGTGFRETQYF. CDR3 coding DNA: TGCGCCAGCAGCCAAGGGACAGGCTTCCGAGAGACCCAGTACTTC.

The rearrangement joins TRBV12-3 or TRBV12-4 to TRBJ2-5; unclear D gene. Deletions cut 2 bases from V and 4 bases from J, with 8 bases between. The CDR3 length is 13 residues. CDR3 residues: CASSLSAPETQYF. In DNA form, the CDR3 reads TGTGCCAGCAGTTTATCCGCGCCAGAGACCCAGTACTTC.

The CDR3 sequence is CASSLAGDVYEQYF. CDR3 nucleotide sequence: TGTGCCAGCAGCTTAGCGGGGGACGTCTACGAGCAGTACTTC. This chain links TRBV7-8 with TRBJ2-7; D may be TRBD1 or TRBD2 (5 bases each). The V and J ends lost 0 bases and 3 bases respectively, with 9 bases between them. Germline lookup yields CDR1 SGHVS and CDR2 FQNEAQ. The CDR3 length is 14 residues.

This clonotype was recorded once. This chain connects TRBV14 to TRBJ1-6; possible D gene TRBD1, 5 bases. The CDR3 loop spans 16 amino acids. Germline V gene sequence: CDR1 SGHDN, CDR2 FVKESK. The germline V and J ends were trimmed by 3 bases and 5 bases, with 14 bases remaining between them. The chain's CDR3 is CASSHGRGTDNSPLHF. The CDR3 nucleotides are TGTGCCAGCAGCCACGGACGGGGGACGGATAATTCACCCCTCCACTTT.

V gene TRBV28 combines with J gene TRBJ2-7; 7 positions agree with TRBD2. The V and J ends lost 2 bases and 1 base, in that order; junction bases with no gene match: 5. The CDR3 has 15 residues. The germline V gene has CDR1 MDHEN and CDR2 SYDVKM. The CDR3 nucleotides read TGTGCCAGCAGTTTAGGGGGGGTTAGATCCTACGAGCAGTACTTC. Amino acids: CASSLGGVRSYEQYF.

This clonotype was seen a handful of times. The DNA of the CDR3 is TGTGCCAGCAGAGGACAGGACCTCTCTACAGATACGCAGTATTTT. This sequence encodes CASRGQDLSTDTQYF. This chain links TRBV2 with TRBJ2-3, with TRBD1 identical over 7 bases. Trimming took 6 bases from V and 3 from J; bases not matched to a gene: 9. Germline-derived CDR1 and CDR2 are SNHLY and FYNNEI. This CDR3 has 15 residues.

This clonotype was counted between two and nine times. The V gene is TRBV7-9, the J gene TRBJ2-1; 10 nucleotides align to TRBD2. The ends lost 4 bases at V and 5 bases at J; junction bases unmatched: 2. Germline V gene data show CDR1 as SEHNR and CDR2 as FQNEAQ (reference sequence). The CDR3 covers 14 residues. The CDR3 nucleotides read TGTGCCAGCAGCTCCGGACTAGCGGACAATGAGCAGTTCTTC. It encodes CASSSGLADNEQFF.

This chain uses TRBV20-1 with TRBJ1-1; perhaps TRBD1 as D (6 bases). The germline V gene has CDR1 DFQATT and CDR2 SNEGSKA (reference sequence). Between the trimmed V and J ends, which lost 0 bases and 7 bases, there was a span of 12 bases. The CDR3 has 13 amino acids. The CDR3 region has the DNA TGCAGTGCTAGAGAAGCAGGGGAGGTTGAAGCTTTCTTT. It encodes CSAREAGEVEAFF.

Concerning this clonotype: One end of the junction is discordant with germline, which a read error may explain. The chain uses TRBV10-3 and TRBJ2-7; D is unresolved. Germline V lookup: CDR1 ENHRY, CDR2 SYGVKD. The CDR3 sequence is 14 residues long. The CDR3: CAISENNFSYEQHF. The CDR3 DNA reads TGTGCCATCAGTGAGAACAATTTCTCCTACGAGCAGCACTTC.

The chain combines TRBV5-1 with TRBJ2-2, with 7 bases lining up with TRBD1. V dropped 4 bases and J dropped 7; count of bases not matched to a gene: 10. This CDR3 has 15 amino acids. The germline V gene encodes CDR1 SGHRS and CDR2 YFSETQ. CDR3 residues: CASSPGQRTGGELFF. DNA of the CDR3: TGCGCCAGCAGCCCAGGACAGAGGACAGGCGGGGAGCTGTTTTTT. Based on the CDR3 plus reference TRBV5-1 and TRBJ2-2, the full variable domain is KAGVTQTPRYLIKTRGQQVTLSCSPISGHRSVSWYQQTPGQGLQFLFEYFSETQRNKGNFPGRFSGRQFSNSRSEMNVSTLELGDSALYLCASSPGQRTGGELFFGEGSRLTVL.

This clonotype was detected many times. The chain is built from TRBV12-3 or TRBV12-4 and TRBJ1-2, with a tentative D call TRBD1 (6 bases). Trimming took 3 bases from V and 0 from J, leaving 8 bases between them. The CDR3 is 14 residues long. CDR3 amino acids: CASSFTGTNYGYTF. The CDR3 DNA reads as TGTGCCAGCAGTTTCACAGGGACTAACTATGGCTACACCTTC.

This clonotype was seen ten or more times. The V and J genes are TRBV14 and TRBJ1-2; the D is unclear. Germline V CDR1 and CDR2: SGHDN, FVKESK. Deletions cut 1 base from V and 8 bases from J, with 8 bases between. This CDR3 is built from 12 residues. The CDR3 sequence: CASSQGSEGYTF. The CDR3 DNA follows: TGTGCCAGCAGCCAAGGAAGCGAAGGCTACACCTTC.

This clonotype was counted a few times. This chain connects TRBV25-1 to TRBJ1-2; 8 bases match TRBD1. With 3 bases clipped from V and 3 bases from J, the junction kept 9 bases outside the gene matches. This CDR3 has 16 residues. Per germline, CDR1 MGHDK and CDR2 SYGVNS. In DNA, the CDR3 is TGTGCCAGCAGTGACCGGACTGCGGACAGGGACTATGGCTACACCTTC. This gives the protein CASSDRTADRDYGYTF.